What follows are 6 T cell receptor beta chains derived from one specimen sequenced in a study of CD8 T cells in Susac syndrome. With random hexamers, 0.5 to 1 ug RNA was reverse transcribed. Each CDR3 protein gets one entry after TCRdb re-called the immunoSEQ multiplex PCR reads with MiXCR. The data contain under 200,000 distinct CDR3 sequences, approximately 96% of them seen just once; the ten biggest clones take up about 0.13%. Sequences were obtained from CD4+ T cells from PBMCs. The receptors were gathered from a human donor in good health.

CDR3 nucleotide sequence: TGTGCCAGCAGTGAGCGGGCCAGCTCCTACGAGCAGTACTTC. It translates to CASSERASSYEQYF. J is TRBJ2-7 and V is TRBV2, with D perhaps matching TRBD2 (5 bases). Trimming removed 3 bases at V and 0 bases at J, with 9 bases between. CDR1 and CDR2 from the germline V gene are SNHLY and FYNNEI. This CDR3 spans 14 amino acids.

The gene calls are TRBV29-1 and TRBJ2-1, with a weak D call TRBD2 (6 bases). Germline V gene lookup returns CDR1 SQVTM and CDR2 ANQGSEA. The CDR3 runs 13 residues. Trimming cost V 6 bases and J 7 bases, with 16 bases left between them. CDR3 amino acids: CSVQTRNINEQFF. Here the CDR3 DNA reads TGCAGCGTACAGACTAGAAACATTAATGAGCAGTTCTTC.

This chain uses TRBV29-1 with TRBJ1-4, with TRBD1 as a possible D gene (5 bases). This CDR3 contains 13 residues. With 4 bases removed from V and 5 bases from J, the gap between germline ends came to 11 bases. Germline CDR1 and CDR2: SQVTM and ANQGSEA. The CDR3 bases are TGCAGCGTTGGAGGGGAATCCAATGAAAAACTGTTTTTT. Its protein product is CSVGGESNEKLFF.

This chain connects TRBV5-6 to TRBJ2-7; tentative D call: TRBD2 (5 bases). The CDR3 is 12 residues long. Germline V gives CDR1 SGHDT, CDR2 YYEEEE. V lost 4 bases, J lost 6 bases, and 11 bases lay in between. The CDR3 sequence is CASSQAAGEQYF. CDR3 bases: TGTGCCAGCAGCCAGGCGGCGGGCGAGCAGTACTTC.

The chain has TRBV5-4 and TRBJ2-1; D is ambiguous. The CDR3 covers 12 residues. V dropped 5 bases and J dropped 7 bases, with 10 bases sitting between them. Germline CDR1 SGHNT, CDR2 YYREEE (reference sequence). CDR3 residues: CASSGSRNEQFF. The CDR3 DNA reads TGTGCCAGCAGTGGGTCGCGTAATGAGCAGTTCTTC.

The chain uses TRBV5-4 and TRBJ2-3, with D maybe TRBD2 (6 bases). Germline CDR1 and CDR2: SGHNT and YYREEE (reference sequence). The V gene lost 3 bases and the J gene lost 6 bases, with 14 bases spanning the gap. The CDR3 covers 14 residues. The CDR3 loop is CASSSPQRVDTQYF. The CDR3 DNA reads as TGTGCCAGCAGCTCCCCCCAGCGGGTGGATACGCAGTATTTT. The full variable domain, rest sourced from reference TRBV5-4 and TRBJ2-3, is ETGVTQSPTHLIKTRGQQVTLRCSSQSGHNTVSWYQQALGQGPQFIFQYYREEENGRGNFPPRFSGLQFPNYSSELNVNALELDDSALYLCASSSPQRVDTQYFGPGTRLTVL.